The source of this T cell receptor (beta chain) is a study of T cell changes during pregnancy in multiple sclerosis. Generated by immunoSEQ multiplex PCR, the TCRdb table keeps only in-frame clones and is missing some. Of approximately 62,000 clones in the sample, just over 90% are singletons; the top ten hold less than 4.5%. Germline CDR1 is SGHVS and CDR2 is FNYEAQ. There are 14 residues in the CDR3. Deletions cut 5 bases from V and 4 bases from J, with 14 bases between. The TCR comes from a female donor with multiple sclerosis, enrolled in a pregnancy study. The source material was CD8+ T cells from peripheral blood mononuclear cells, sampled in the second trimester of pregnancy. The V gene is TRBV7-6, the J gene TRBJ1-1, with D uncertain. CDR3 bases: TGTGCCAGCAGCCCCACCTTCCCGGGCACTGAAGCTTTCTTT. Translation: CASSPTFPGTEAFF. Supplemented by reference TRBV7-6 and TRBJ1-1, the full variable domain reads GAGVSQSPRYKVTKRGQDVALRCDPISGHVSLYWYRQALGQGPEFLTYFNYEAQQDKSGLPNDRFSAERPEGSISTLTIQRTEQRDSAMYRCASSPTFPGTEAFFGQGTRLTVV.